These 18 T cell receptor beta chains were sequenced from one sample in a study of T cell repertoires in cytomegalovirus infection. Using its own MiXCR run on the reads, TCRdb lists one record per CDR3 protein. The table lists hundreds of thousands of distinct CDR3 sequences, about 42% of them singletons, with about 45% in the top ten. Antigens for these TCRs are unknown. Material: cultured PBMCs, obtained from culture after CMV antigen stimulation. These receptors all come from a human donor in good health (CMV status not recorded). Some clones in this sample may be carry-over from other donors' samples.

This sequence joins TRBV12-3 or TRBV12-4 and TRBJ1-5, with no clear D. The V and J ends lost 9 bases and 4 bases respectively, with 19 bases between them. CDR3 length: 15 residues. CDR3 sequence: CASVRSGGGNQPQHF. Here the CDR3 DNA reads TGTGCCAGTGTCCGGTCGGGTGGAGGTAATCAGCCCCAGCATTTT.

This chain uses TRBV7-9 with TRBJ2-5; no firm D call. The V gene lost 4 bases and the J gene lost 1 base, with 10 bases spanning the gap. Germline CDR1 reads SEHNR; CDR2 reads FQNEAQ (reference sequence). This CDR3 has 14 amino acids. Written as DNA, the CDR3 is TGTGCCAGCAGCTCCCCCCCCGGCCAAGAGACCCAGTACTTC. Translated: CASSSPPGQETQYF.

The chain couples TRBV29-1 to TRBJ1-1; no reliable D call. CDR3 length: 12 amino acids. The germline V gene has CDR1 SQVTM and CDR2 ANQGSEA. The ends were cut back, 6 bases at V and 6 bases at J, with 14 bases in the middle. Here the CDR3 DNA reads TGCAGCGTGGAAACCGAGGGCGCTGAAGCTTTCTTT. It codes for CSVETEGAEAFF.

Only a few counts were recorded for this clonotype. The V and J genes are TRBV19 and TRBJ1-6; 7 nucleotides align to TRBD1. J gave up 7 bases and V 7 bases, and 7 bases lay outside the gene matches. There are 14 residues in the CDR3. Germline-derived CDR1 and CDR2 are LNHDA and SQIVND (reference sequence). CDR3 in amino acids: CASTTGQTNSPLHF. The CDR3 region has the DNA TGTGCCAGTACGACGGGACAGACCAATTCACCCCTCCACTTT.

CDR3 sequence reads: CSAQSGASYNEQFF. CDR3 coding DNA: TGCAGTGCGCAGTCGGGGGCCTCCTACAATGAGCAGTTCTTC. The rearrangement joins TRBV20-1 to TRBJ2-1; D tentatively reads TRBD1 or TRBD2 (6 bases each). Germline V lookup: CDR1 DFQATT, CDR2 SNEGSKA (reference sequence). The CDR3 sequence is 14 residues long. Trimming took 6 bases from V and 0 from J, leaving 12 bases between them.

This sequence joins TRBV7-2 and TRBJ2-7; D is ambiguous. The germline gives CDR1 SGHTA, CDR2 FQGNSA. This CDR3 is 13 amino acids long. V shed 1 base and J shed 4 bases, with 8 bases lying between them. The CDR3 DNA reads TGTGCCAGCAGCTTAGGAGCGTTATACGAGCAGTACTTC. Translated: CASSLGALYEQYF.

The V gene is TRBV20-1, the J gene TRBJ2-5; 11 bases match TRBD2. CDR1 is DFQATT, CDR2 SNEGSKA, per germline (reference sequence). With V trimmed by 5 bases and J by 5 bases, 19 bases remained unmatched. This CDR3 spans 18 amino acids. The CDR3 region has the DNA TGCAGTGCTGGCCACTTAGGACTAGCGGGCCAACTGGGGGAGACCCAGTACTTC. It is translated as CSAGHLGLAGQLGETQYF.

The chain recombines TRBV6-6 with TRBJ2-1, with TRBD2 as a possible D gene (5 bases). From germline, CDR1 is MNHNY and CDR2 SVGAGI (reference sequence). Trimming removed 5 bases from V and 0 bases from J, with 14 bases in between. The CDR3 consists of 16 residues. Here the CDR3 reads CASSGSAQSSYNEQFF. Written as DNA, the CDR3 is TGTGCCAGCAGTGGGAGCGCCCAGAGCTCCTACAATGAGCAGTTCTTC.

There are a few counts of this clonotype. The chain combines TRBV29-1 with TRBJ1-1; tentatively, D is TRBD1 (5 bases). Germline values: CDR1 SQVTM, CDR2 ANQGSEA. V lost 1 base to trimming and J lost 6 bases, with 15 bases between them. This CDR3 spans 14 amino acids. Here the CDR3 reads CSVEGLSGGPEAFF. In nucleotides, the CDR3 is TGCAGCGTTGAAGGGCTTTCGGGGGGACCTGAAGCTTTCTTT.

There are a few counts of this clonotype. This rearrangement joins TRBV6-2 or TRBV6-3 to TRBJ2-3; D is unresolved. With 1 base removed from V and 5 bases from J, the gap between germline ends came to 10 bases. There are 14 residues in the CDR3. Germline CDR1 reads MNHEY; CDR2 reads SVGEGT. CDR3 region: CASSYWSEKDTQYF. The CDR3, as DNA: TGTGCCAGCAGTTACTGGTCCGAAAAAGATACGCAGTATTTT.

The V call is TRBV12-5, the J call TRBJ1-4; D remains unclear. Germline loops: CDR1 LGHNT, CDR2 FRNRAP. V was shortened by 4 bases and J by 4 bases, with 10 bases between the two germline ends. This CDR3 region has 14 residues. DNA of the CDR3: TGTGCTAGTGGTTCTCCAGACTATAATGAAAAACTGTTTTTT. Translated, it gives CASGSPDYNEKLFF.

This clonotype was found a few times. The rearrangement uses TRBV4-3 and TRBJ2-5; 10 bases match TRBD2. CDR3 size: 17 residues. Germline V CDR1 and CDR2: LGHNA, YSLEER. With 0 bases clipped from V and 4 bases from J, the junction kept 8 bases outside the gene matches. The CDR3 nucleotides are TGCGCCAGCAGCCAAGAGCTAGCTAGCGGGAGTGGAGAGACCCAGTACTTC. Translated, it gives CASSQELASGSGETQYF.

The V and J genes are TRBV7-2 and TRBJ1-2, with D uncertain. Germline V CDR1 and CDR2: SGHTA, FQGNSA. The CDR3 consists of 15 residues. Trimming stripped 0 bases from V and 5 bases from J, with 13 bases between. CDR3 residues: CASSLAIGPGYGYTF. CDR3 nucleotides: TGTGCCAGCAGCTTAGCGATCGGTCCGGGTTATGGCTACACCTTC.

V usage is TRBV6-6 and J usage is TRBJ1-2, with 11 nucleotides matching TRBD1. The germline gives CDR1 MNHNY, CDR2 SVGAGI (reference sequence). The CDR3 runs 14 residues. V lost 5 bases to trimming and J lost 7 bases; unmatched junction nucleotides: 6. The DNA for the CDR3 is TGTGCCAGCAGTACAGGACAGGGGGCTTTTGGCTACACCTTC. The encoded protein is CASSTGQGAFGYTF.

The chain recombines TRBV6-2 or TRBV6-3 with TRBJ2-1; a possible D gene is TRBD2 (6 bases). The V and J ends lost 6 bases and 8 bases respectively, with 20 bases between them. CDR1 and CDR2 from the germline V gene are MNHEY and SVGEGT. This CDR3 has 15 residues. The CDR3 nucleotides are TGTGCCAGCAGGCCTTGGAGGGCCGGTCCGGATGAGCAGTTCTTC. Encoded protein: CASRPWRAGPDEQFF.

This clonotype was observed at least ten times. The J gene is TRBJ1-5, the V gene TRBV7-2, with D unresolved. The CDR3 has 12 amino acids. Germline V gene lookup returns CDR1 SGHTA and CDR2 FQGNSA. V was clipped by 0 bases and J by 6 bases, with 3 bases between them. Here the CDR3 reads CASSLASQPQHF. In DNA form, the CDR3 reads TGTGCCAGCAGCTTAGCAAGTCAGCCCCAGCATTTT. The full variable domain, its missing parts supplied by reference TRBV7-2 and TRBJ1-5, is GAGVSQSPSNKVTEKGKDVELRCDPISGHTALYWYRQSLGQGLEFLIYFQGNSAPDKSGLPSDRFSAERTGGSVSTLTIQRTQQEDSAVYLCASSLASQPQHFGDGTRLSIL.

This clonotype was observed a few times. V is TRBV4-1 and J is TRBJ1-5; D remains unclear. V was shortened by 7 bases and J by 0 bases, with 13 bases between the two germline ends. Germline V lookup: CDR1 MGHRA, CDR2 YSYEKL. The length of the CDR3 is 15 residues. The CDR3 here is CASTVEVYSNQPQHF. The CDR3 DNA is TGCGCCAGCACCGTGGAAGTATATAGCAATCAGCCCCAGCATTTT.

CDR3: CASSFYLRPNSEFEAFF. The CDR3 DNA follows: TGTGCCAGCAGCTTCTATCTTCGGCCAAACTCTGAATTTGAAGCTTTCTTT. This chain uses TRBV11-2 with TRBJ1-1; D gene ambiguous. The CDR3 loop spans 17 amino acids. The germline gives CDR1 SGHAT, CDR2 FQNNGV. V was cut by 3 bases and J by 7 bases, with 24 bases left in between.